This is a list of T cell receptor beta chains from one sample in a study of cytomegalovirus exposure and HLA in healthy donors. The assay was immunoSEQ multiplex PCR, and TCRdb's table has in-frame clones only and misses some. The data contain 150,000 to 200,000 clones, around four fifths of them singletons. The sample was PBMCs. The source is a man aged 40-49 years in good health and CMV-seropositive. Each CDR3 is given with its conserved first and last residue. Fields, in order: V gene, D gene, J gene, CDR3 protein. D genes are given only for firm matches.

TRBV7-2	.	TRBJ1-2	CASSLGGGDGYTF
TRBV5-1	.	TRBJ2-4	CASTPESKNIQYF
TRBV7-8	.	TRBJ2-1	CASSPAGTWGGNEQFF
TRBV27	TRBD1	TRBJ2-7	CASSLSAPRTGSYEQYF
TRBV7-8	.	TRBJ1-3	CASSPSSGPYGNTIYF
TRBV2	TRBD1	.	CASNSPGQGFLGLDELYEQYF
TRBV7-8	TRBD2	TRBJ2-7	CASSSVASGRIYEQYF
TRBV5-6	.	TRBJ1-6	CASTSRATNSPLHF
TRBV28	.	TRBJ2-7	CASSSAGYEQYF
TRBV6-5	TRBD1	TRBJ1-4	CASQTGTGEKLFF
TRBV28	.	TRBJ1-5	CASSKQGPGNQPQHF
TRBV21-1	.	TRBJ2-2	CASSKGEGLLRTGELFF
TRBV5-1	.	TRBJ2-2	CASSPIRADTGELFF
TRBV6-1	.	TRBJ1-5	CASSGPQGKQPQHF
TRBV7-2	.	TRBJ2-5	CASKSRLETQYF
TRBV10-3	TRBD1	TRBJ1-2	CAINLDRGQNGYTF
TRBV27	.	TRBJ1-4	CASSLSRGEGEKLFF
TRBV27	.	TRBJ2-1	CASGLPPHEQFF
TRBV2	TRBD2	TRBJ2-5	CASSGMGLAEETQYF
TRBV4-3	TRBD2	TRBJ2-7	CASSHTVSGTSVYEQYF
TRBV6-5	TRBD1	TRBJ1-2	CASSKNRGTNYGYTF
TRBV5-1	.	TRBJ2-3	CASSFKGRDHFSDTQYF
TRBV20-1	.	TRBJ2-5	CSLRSSETQYF
TRBV18	.	TRBJ1-1	CASSPQGLTEAFF
TRBV18	TRBD1	TRBJ1-1	CASSGQANTEAFF
TRBV6-5	.	TRBJ2-5	CASSGDWGETQYF
TRBV6-5	TRBD1	TRBJ1-4	CASSLDRGDNEKLFF
TRBV6-1	TRBD1	TRBJ2-2	CASKYRGLNTGELFF
TRBV10-3	.	TRBJ2-7	CAISLDYEQYF
TRBV5-1	.	TRBJ1-4	CASSSQRGGEKLFF
TRBV11-2	.	TRBJ2-2	CASSRTATKNTGELFF
TRBV15	.	TRBJ1-2	CATSRAQGSGGYTF
TRBV5-8	.	TRBJ2-7	CASSFPSRRDEQYF
TRBV28	TRBD1	TRBJ1-2	CASRLSGQGVDYTF
TRBV7-3	TRBD1	TRBJ2-7	CASSRGTGSYEQYF
TRBV6-5	.	TRBJ2-4	CASSYGALQYF
TRBV5-1	TRBD1	TRBJ2-6	CASSLPPGQLGSGANVLTF
TRBV5-4	.	TRBJ1-1	CASSLLGQMNTEAFF
TRBV7-2	TRBD1	TRBJ1-5	CASSLRGLNVEPQHF
TRBV6-5	TRBD1	TRBJ1-1	CASSQTGGNTEAFF
TRBV25-1	.	TRBJ2-4	CASSPGAKNIQYF
TRBV4-2	.	TRBJ2-1	CASRDDRVGGDEQFF
TRBV20-1	.	TRBJ2-4	CSAGRGNIQYF
TRBV10-1	TRBD1	TRBJ2-7	CASSESRTGLYEQYF
TRBV7-2	.	TRBJ1-3	CASSFRQGPSGNTIYF
TRBV4-3	TRBD2	TRBJ2-7	CASSLSATSGFYEQYF
TRBV28	TRBD1	TRBJ2-7	CASTQTGGENEQYF
TRBV7-8	TRBD1	TRBJ2-7	CASSFSTGVYEQYF
TRBV6-5	.	TRBJ1-1	CASSKTIQNTEAFF
TRBV7-2	TRBD1	TRBJ1-2	CASSLRQGSPNYGYTF
TRBV9	.	TRBJ1-4	CASSSFGATNEKLFF
TRBV28	.	TRBJ2-7	CASRAAGVANYEQYF
TRBV6-5	.	TRBJ1-5	CASSSQSNQPQHF
TRBV9	.	TRBJ2-7	CASSIGGPAYEQYF
TRBV28	TRBD1	TRBJ2-7	CATLGLGTGYEQYF
TRBV7-9	TRBD2	TRBJ2-7	CASSQGLVSEQYF
TRBV5-1	TRBD2	TRBJ2-2	CASSGRTNTGELFF
TRBV10-3	TRBD1	TRBJ2-2	CAIRGTGEIPGELFF
TRBV19	.	TRBJ1-2	CASTPGRDYGYTF